Shown below are 7 T cell receptor beta chains from a single sample sequenced in a study of cytomegalovirus exposure and HLA in healthy donors. The primer mix had 60 Vbeta and 13 Jbeta primers. TCRdb keeps only in-frame clones here, not all; method: immunoSEQ multiplex PCR. The data contain about 140,000 clones, about 61% of them singletons. What was sequenced was PBMCs. The receptors shown here come from a woman aged 35 to 49 in good health and CMV-seronegative.

The rearrangement links TRBV13 to TRBJ2-1, with 9 bases lining up with TRBD2. CDR1 and CDR2 from the germline V gene are PRHDT and FYEKMQ (reference sequence). V lost 5 bases and J lost 4; bases outside the gene matches: 9. The CDR3 runs to 16 residues. The DNA for the CDR3 is TGTGCCAGCAGCGAGCGGACTAGCGACTTTTACAATGAGCAGTTCTTC. It codes for CASSERTSDFYNEQFF.

This sequence joins TRBV7-3 and TRBJ2-5; D perhaps matches TRBD2 (5 bases). Germline V CDR1 and CDR2: SGHTA, FQGTGA. The CDR3 is 15 residues long. Deletions cut 4 bases from V and 5 bases from J, with 17 bases between. CDR3 nucleotide sequence: TGTGCCAGCAGCTCCAGTTCCTCGGGGTGGGAGACCCAGTACTTC. Its translation: CASSSSSSGWETQYF.

The V call is TRBV27, the J call TRBJ1-2; D not certain. Germline-derived CDR1 and CDR2 are MNHEY and SMNVEV (reference sequence). The CDR3 loop spans 17 amino acids. Trimming stripped 1 base from V and 9 bases from J, with 24 bases between. The CDR3 sequence is CASSLYSYGTDPQRYTF. The CDR3 DNA follows: TGTGCCAGCAGTTTATACTCCTACGGCACAGACCCCCAGCGCTACACCTTC.

This chain joins TRBV5-4 and TRBJ1-1; 7 bases fit TRBD1. The germline gives CDR1 SGHNT, CDR2 YYREEE (reference sequence). This CDR3 has 14 amino acids. Germline trimming cut 4 bases from V and 1 base from J; bases unmatched to any gene: 4. Here the CDR3 reads CASSLGQQNTEAFF. In DNA, the CDR3 is TGTGCCAGCAGCCTGGGACAGCAGAACACTGAAGCTTTCTTT.

This clone was seen more than once but under ten times. V is TRBV9 and J is TRBJ1-5, with D maybe TRBD1 (6 bases). CDR1 SGDLS and CDR2 YYNGEE come from the germline V gene. This CDR3 is 14 amino acids long. V was trimmed by 4 bases and J by 3 bases, leaving 11 bases between them. The CDR3 loop reads CASSPQGFNQPQHF. CDR3 sequence (DNA): TGTGCCAGCAGCCCCCAGGGGTTCAATCAGCCCCAGCATTTT.

This clone was seen a handful of times. The gene calls are TRBV19 and TRBJ1-1; TRBD1 might be the D (5 bases). This CDR3 has 15 residues. With 3 bases removed from V and 3 bases from J, the gap between germline ends came to 14 bases. CDR1 and CDR2 (germline): LNHDA, SQIVND (reference sequence). The DNA of the CDR3 is TGTGCCAGTAGTATGCCGGATAGACAGTACACTGAAGCTTTCTTT. This encodes CASSMPDRQYTEAFF. Filled out from reference TRBV19 and TRBJ1-1, the complete variable domain reads DGGITQSPKYLFRKEGQNVTLSCEQNLNHDAMYWYRQDPGQGLRLIYYSQIVNDFQKGDIAEGYSVSREKKESFPLTVTSAQKNPTAFYLCASSMPDRQYTEAFFGQGTRLTVV.

The genes are TRBV7-9 and TRBJ1-1; possible D gene TRBD1, 5 bases. Looked up from germline, CDR1 is SEHNR and CDR2 is FQNEAQ (reference sequence). The CDR3 contains 16 residues. V lost 1 base, J lost 2 bases, and 14 bases lay in between. The CDR3 region is CASSLVRGAGNTEAFF. The CDR3 nucleotides read TGTGCCAGCAGCTTAGTTCGCGGGGCGGGAAACACTGAAGCTTTCTTT.